The 18 T cell receptor beta chains in this list originate from one sample, sequenced in a study of early stage breast cancer tumors. Sequencing used immunoSEQ multiplex PCR; TCRdb keeps in-frame clones, though not all of them. The profile shows tens of thousands of clones, around 69% of them singletons. The sequencing input was blood. The receptor source for this set is a person in their fifties with breast cancer.

This chain connects TRBV11-3 to TRBJ1-2; the D is unclear. V lost 7 bases and J 0 bases, leaving 12 bases between the germline ends. The CDR3 is 14 amino acids. CDR1 is SGHNT, CDR2 YENEEA, per germline. CDR3 DNA: TGTGCCAGCACCTTGGGGAGGACTAACTATGGCTACACCTTC. This sequence encodes CASTLGRTNYGYTF.

The chain employs TRBV5-1 and TRBJ2-3, with TRBD2 matching 14 bases. The V gene end was trimmed by 4 bases and the J gene end by 6 bases; junction bases not matched to a gene: 7. Germline loops: CDR1 SGHRS, CDR2 YFSETQ. This CDR3 comprises 16 residues. The chain's CDR3 is CASSGGTSGRGDTQYF. DNA of the CDR3: TGCGCCAGCAGCGGCGGGACTAGCGGGAGAGGGGATACGCAGTATTTT.

V and J are TRBV9 and TRBJ1-2; D perhaps matches TRBD1 (6 bases). CDR3 length: 15 amino acids. The V gene lost 1 base and the J gene lost 8 bases, with 18 bases spanning the gap. CDR1 is SGDLS, CDR2 YYNGEE, per germline. The CDR3 loop reads CASSVLSQGESGYTF. CDR3 coding DNA: TGTGCCAGCAGCGTACTCTCACAGGGTGAATCCGGCTACACCTTC. Drawing the rest from reference TRBV9 and TRBJ1-2, the complete variable domain is DSGVTQTPKHLITATGQRVTLRCSPRSGDLSVYWYQQSLDQGLQFLIQYYNGEERAKGNILERFSAQQFPDLHSELNLSSLELGDSALYFCASSVLSQGESGYTFGSGTRLTVV.

V is TRBV5-1 and J is TRBJ1-1; TRBD1 agrees at 7 bases. The germline V gene has CDR1 SGHRS and CDR2 YFSETQ. This CDR3 has 15 amino acids. Trimming took 4 bases from V and 1 from J; bases not matched to a gene: 7. Here the CDR3 reads CASSVRDRENTEAFF. In DNA, the CDR3 is TGCGCCAGCAGCGTCCGGGACAGAGAGAACACTGAAGCTTTCTTT.

The rearrangement links TRBV5-1 to TRBJ1-1; 8 nucleotides line up with TRBD1. Germline CDR1 and CDR2: SGHRS and YFSETQ. The CDR3 contains 15 residues. V dropped 2 bases and J dropped 3; count of bases not matched to a gene: 6. This CDR3 reads CASSFSGQGDTEAFF. The DNA of the CDR3 is TGCGCCAGCAGCTTTAGTGGACAGGGCGACACTGAAGCTTTCTTT.

The chain carries TRBV5-5 and TRBJ2-7; D is perhaps TRBD1 or TRBD2 (5 bases each). V lost 5 bases, J lost 2 bases, and 5 bases lay in between. The CDR3 is made up of 11 amino acids. Per germline, CDR1 SGHKS and CDR2 YYEKEE (reference sequence). The CDR3 bases are TGTGCCAGCAGGGGGGCCTACGAGCAGTACGTC. Protein: CASRGAYEQYV.

V usage is TRBV7-2 and J usage is TRBJ2-5; TRBD2 agrees at 9 bases. Germline V CDR1 and CDR2: SGHTA, FQGNSA. Trimming removed 2 bases from V and 5 bases from J; junction bases left unmatched: 9. CDR3 length equals 16 residues. In DNA, the CDR3 is TGTGCCAGCAGCTTAATCGGCGGGGGGGCCGGGGAGACCCAGTACTTC. It translates to CASSLIGGGAGETQYF.

This clone was recorded once. The chain uses TRBV4-1 and TRBJ2-1; D possibly corresponds to TRBD2 (5 bases). In germline, CDR1 is MGHRA, CDR2 YSYEKL. The V gene lost 1 base and the J gene lost 6 bases, with 19 bases spanning the gap. The CDR3 is 17 residues long. The CDR3 spells CASSQGLVGVKSNEQFF. CDR3 in DNA: TGCGCCAGCAGCCAAGGGTTAGTGGGAGTAAAGAGCAATGAGCAGTTCTTC.

The V call is TRBV2, the J call TRBJ2-2; 9 bases match TRBD2. J lost 4 bases, V lost 4 bases, and 10 bases had no gene match. Germline values: CDR1 SNHLY, CDR2 FYNNEI. The CDR3 has 17 amino acids. CDR3 in amino acids: CASSGTAGREGTGELFF. The CDR3 DNA follows: TGTGCCAGCAGTGGAACCGCCGGGCGGGAGGGCACCGGGGAGCTGTTTTTT.

A few counts support this clone. Other DNA sequences from this sample encode an identical CDR3 as well. The chain carries TRBV9 and TRBJ2-7, with TRBD1 matching over 10 bases. V was pared by 3 bases and J by 7 bases, with 4 bases of the junction left unmatched. The CDR3 contains 13 residues. Germline assignment: CDR1 SGDLS and CDR2 YYNGEE. CDR3 sequence reads: CASSEGTGDEQYF. The CDR3 DNA sequence: TGTGCCAGCAGCGAGGGGACAGGGGATGAGCAGTACTTC.

The rearrangement joins TRBV25-1 to TRBJ1-1; D remains ambiguous. The CDR3 is 15 residues long. The V gene's germline CDR1 is MGHDK and CDR2 SYGVNS. The V end was cut by 4 bases, the J end by 7 bases, with 19 bases between. As DNA, the CDR3 is TGTGCCAGCAGTGTTATATGGAGCGGGCGGAATGAAGCTTTCTTT. As protein: CASSVIWSGRNEAFF. Based on the CDR3 plus reference TRBV25-1 and TRBJ1-1, the full variable domain is EADIYQTPRYLVIGTGKKITLECSQTMGHDKMYWYQQDPGMELHLIHYSYGVNSTEKGDLSSESTVSRIRTEHFPLTLESARPSHTSQYLCASSVIWSGRNEAFFGQGTRLTVV.

This chain joins TRBV4-1 and TRBJ1-3, with a weak D call TRBD1 (6 bases). Trimming stripped 5 bases from V and 1 base from J, with 18 bases between. This CDR3 spans 17 amino acids. The germline CDR1 and CDR2 sequences are MGHRA and YSYEKL. This CDR3 is CASSSGQPSLSGNTIYF. Written as DNA, the CDR3 is TGCGCCAGCAGCTCAGGACAGCCTTCTCTTTCTGGAAACACCATATATTTT.

On this clone: Mismatch with germline at one junction end may stem from a read error. The chain joins TRBV7-7 to TRBJ2-5; TRBD1 is a possible D gene (6 bases). The CDR3 sequence is 14 residues long. Looked up from germline, CDR1 is SSHAT and CDR2 is FNYEAQ (reference sequence). CDR3: CASSADRVQETQYF. The DNA of the CDR3 is TGTGCTAGCAGCGCGGACAGAGTACAAGAGACCCAGTACTTC.

V usage is TRBV5-4 and J usage is TRBJ2-6; 9 bases fit TRBD1. V lost 2 bases, J lost 0 bases, and 9 bases stayed unmatched. Germline loops: CDR1 SGHNT, CDR2 YYREEE (reference sequence). The CDR3 sequence is 19 residues long. CDR3 nucleotides: TGTGCCAGCAGCTTACTAGGTGGGACAGGGTTCTCTGGGGCCAACGTCCTGACTTTC. Protein sequence: CASSLLGGTGFSGANVLTF.

This clone was observed a few times. The chain carries TRBV10-3 and TRBJ1-6; tentatively, D is TRBD1 (5 bases). Germline-derived CDR1 and CDR2 are ENHRY and SYGVKD. There are 14 residues in the CDR3. V dropped 6 bases and J dropped 10 bases, with 16 bases sitting between them. The CDR3 nucleotides read TGTGCCATCAGGAAAGGACTAGGGGTGTCACCCCTCCACTTT. It specifies CAIRKGLGVSPLHF.

V and J are TRBV6-5 and TRBJ2-5; 8 bases agree with TRBD2. CDR1 and CDR2 from the germline V gene are MNHEY and SVGAGI. This CDR3 has 16 residues. Losses at the gene ends were 0 bases for V and 5 bases for J; bases not matched to a gene: 8. The chain's CDR3 is CASSYSLAGPGETQYF. CDR3 sequence (DNA): TGTGCCAGCAGTTACTCTCTAGCGGGCCCCGGGGAGACCCAGTACTTC.

The rearrangement links TRBV14 to TRBJ2-3, with TRBD2 identical over 8 bases. Germline CDR1 SGHDN, CDR2 FVKESK. The CDR3 is 15 amino acids. V shed 9 bases, J shed 2 bases, and the junction held 10 bases outside the gene matches. This CDR3 is CARDYSGTNTDTQYF. The CDR3 DNA is TGTGCCAGGGATTATAGCGGGACTAACACAGATACGCAGTATTTT.

Written as DNA, the CDR3 is TGTGCCAGCAGCAAACTAGCGGGGGGTATTGGAGATACGCAGTATTTT. Encoded protein: CASSKLAGGIGDTQYF. This chain connects TRBV7-8 to TRBJ2-3; 12 nucleotides match TRBD2. This CDR3 spans 16 amino acids. Germline assignment: CDR1 SGHVS and CDR2 FQNEAQ. After removal of 5 bases from V and 5 bases from J, the junction contained 8 bases not matched to a gene.